Shown below are 7 T cell receptor beta chains from a single sample sequenced in a study of response to subunit inactivated influenza vaccine. MiXCR, applied by TCRdb to the RT-PCR reads, yields one record per CDR3 protein. The data show some 300,000 distinct CDR3 sequences, over 20% seen once. The sample here was PBMCs from blood, taken less than 22 months after vaccination. The origin of the receptors is a man in his fifties or sixties who received an inactivated influenza vaccine.

The chain couples TRBV7-6 to TRBJ2-2; D is possibly TRBD1 or TRBD2 (5 bases each). CDR1 and CDR2 (germline): SGHVS, FNYEAQ. The length of the CDR3 is 18 residues. V dropped 5 bases and J dropped 2 bases, with 21 bases sitting between them. CDR3 sequence (DNA): TGTGCCAGCAGCCCATACCCTGACCGGGACCTTAACACCGGGGAGCTGTTTTTT. It yields the protein CASSPYPDRDLNTGELFF.

V and J are TRBV4-3 and TRBJ1-6; D may be TRBD1 (5 bases). The V gene's germline CDR1 is LGHNA and CDR2 YSLEER. V lost 0 bases and J 10 bases, leaving 13 bases between the germline ends. The CDR3 sequence is 15 residues long. CDR3 in amino acids: CASSQEGTAVSPLHF. CDR3 nucleotides: TGCGCCAGCAGCCAAGAGGGGACCGCGGTCTCACCCCTCCACTTT.

The rearrangement joins TRBV6-2 or TRBV6-3 to TRBJ1-2; no reliable D call. V was shortened by 4 bases and J by 4 bases, with 13 bases between the two germline ends. Per germline, CDR1 MNHEY and CDR2 SVGEGT. The CDR3 spans 14 residues. CDR3 sequence: CASSFSSTSYGYTF. The CDR3, as DNA: TGTGCCAGCAGTTTTTCCTCGACGAGCTATGGCTACACCTTC.

This chain connects TRBV20-1 to TRBJ2-3; D is perhaps TRBD1 or TRBD2 (6 bases each). Germline V lookup: CDR1 DFQATT, CDR2 SNEGSKA (reference sequence). The CDR3 is 15 amino acids. With 6 bases removed from V and 1 base from J, the gap between germline ends came to 17 bases. The CDR3: CSARAGTMGTDTQYF. Here the CDR3 DNA reads TGCAGTGCAAGGGCGGGGACAATGGGCACAGATACGCAGTATTTT.

The rearrangement uses TRBV4-3 and TRBJ1-1; D gene unclear. Trimming removed 3 bases from V and 0 bases from J, with 8 bases in between. From germline, CDR1 is LGHNA and CDR2 YSLEER. The CDR3 sequence is 14 residues long. The CDR3 is CASSHYGLNTEAFF. Written as DNA, the CDR3 is TGCGCCAGCAGCCATTACGGACTGAACACTGAAGCTTTCTTT.

CDR3 sequence reads: CASSSIAGGNEQFF. CDR3 coding DNA: TGTGCCAGCAGCTCCATAGCGGGTGGAAATGAGCAGTTCTTC. V and J are TRBV7-8 and TRBJ2-1, with TRBD2 matching over 7 bases. The ends lost 4 bases at V and 7 bases at J; junction bases unmatched: 7. The CDR3 runs to 14 residues. Germline V gene lookup returns CDR1 SGHVS and CDR2 FQNEAQ.

This clonotype turned up a few times. The gene calls are TRBV3-1 and TRBJ2-7; TRBD2 is a possible D gene (6 bases). The CDR3 runs to 15 residues. V shed 4 bases and J shed 2 bases, with 15 bases lying between them. Germline values: CDR1 LGHDT, CDR2 YNNKEL (reference sequence). The CDR3 DNA sequence: TGTGCCAGCAGCCGTTCCGGGACTGGACCCTACGAGCAGTACTTC. Its translation is CASSRSGTGPYEQYF.